Sequencing of this T cell receptor (beta chain) was carried out in a study of blood T cell repertoires in COVID-19. Overall study: The United States, Italy and Spain supplied acute and convalescent COVID-19 samples.

Those enrolled in Seattle joined during active infection and were followed longitudinally afterward. In the original workflow: Amplifying reference gene primers gave estimates of nucleated cell counts. Only in-frame clones appear in the TCRdb table, and some are missing; sequencing was by immunoSEQ multiplex PCR. The V and J calls and clone size come from that table; D and trimming were worked out from the DNA. There are fewer than 400,000 clones in the sample; roughly 90% occur only once, and less than 3.5% lies in the top ten. This TCR derives from a woman in her 30s with COVID-19, enrolled during active disease. The specimen sequenced was peripheral blood.

The CDR3 reads CATAGPNQPQHF. As DNA, the CDR3 is TGTGCCACCGCAGGGCCCAATCAGCCCCAGCATTTT. The J gene is TRBJ1-5, the V gene TRBV28; possible D gene TRBD1, 5 bases. Trimming took 10 bases from V and 3 from J, leaving 10 bases between them. The germline CDR1 and CDR2 sequences are MDHEN and SYDVKM. CDR3 size: 12 residues.